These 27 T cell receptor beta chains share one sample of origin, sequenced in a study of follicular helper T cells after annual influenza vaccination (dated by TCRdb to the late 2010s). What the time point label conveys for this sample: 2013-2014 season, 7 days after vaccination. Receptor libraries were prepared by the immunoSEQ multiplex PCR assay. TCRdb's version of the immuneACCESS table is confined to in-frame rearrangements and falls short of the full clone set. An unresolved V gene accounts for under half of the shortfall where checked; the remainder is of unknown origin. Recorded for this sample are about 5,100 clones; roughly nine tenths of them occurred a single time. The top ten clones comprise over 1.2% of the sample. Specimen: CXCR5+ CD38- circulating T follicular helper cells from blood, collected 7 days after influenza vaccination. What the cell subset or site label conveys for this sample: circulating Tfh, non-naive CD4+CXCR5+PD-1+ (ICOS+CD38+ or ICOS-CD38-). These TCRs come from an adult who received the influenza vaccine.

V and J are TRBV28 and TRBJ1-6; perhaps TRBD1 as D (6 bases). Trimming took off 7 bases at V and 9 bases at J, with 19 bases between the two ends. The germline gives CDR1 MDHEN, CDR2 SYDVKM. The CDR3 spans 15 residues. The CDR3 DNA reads TGTGCCAGCATTGGGGTCGACAGGCAGGTTTCACCCCTCCACTTT. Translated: CASIGVDRQVSPLHF.

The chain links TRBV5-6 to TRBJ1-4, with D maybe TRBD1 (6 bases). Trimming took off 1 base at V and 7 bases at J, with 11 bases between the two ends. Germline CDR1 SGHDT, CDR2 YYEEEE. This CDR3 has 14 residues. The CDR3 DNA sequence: TGTGCCAGCAGCTTGTCTACAGGGTCTGAAAAACTGTTTTTT. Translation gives CASSLSTGSEKLFF.

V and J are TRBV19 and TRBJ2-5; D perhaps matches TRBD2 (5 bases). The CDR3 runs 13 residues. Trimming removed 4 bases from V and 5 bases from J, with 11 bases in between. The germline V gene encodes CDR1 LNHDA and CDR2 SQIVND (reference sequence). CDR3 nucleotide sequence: TGTGCCAGTAGTAGAACTAGACGGGAGACCCAGTACTTC. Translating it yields CASSRTRRETQYF.

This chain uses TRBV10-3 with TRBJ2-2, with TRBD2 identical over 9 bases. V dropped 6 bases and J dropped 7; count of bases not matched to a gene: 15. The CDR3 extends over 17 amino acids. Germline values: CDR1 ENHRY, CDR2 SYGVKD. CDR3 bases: TGTGCCATCAGCTCGACTAGCGGATCTACCACAGGCGGGGAGCTGTTTTTT. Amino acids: CAISSTSGSTTGGELFF.

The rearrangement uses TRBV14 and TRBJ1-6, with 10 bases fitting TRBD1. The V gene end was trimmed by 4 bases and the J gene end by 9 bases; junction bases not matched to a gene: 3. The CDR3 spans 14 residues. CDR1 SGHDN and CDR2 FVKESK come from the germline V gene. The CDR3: CASSLDRGRSPLHF. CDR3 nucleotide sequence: TGTGCCAGCAGCCTAGACAGGGGGCGTTCACCCCTCCACTTT.

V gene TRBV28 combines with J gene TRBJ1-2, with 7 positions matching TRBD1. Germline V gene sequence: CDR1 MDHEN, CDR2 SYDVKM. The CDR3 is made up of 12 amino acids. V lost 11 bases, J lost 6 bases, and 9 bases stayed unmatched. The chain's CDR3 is CAVRQGHDGYTF. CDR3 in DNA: TGTGCCGTTAGACAGGGCCATGATGGCTACACCTTC.

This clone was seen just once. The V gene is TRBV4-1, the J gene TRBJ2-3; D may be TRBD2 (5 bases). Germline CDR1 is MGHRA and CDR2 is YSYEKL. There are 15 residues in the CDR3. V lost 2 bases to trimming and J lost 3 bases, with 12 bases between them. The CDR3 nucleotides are TGCGCCAGCAGCCAAACGAGGGCTATTACAGATACGCAGTATTTT. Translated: CASSQTRAITDTQYF.

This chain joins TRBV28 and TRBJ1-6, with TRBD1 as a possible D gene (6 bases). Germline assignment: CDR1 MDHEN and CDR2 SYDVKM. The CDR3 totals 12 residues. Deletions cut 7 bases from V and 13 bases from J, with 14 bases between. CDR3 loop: CASTEGHPPLHF. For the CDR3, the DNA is TGTGCCAGCACTGAGGGACATCCTCCCCTCCACTTT.

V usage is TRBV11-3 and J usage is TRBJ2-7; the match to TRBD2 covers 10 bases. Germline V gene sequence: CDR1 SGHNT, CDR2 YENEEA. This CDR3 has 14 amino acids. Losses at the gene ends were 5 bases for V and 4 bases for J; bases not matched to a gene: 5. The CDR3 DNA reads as TGTGCCAGCAGCCCTAGCGGGAGTTCATACGAGCAGTACTTC. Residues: CASSPSGSSYEQYF.

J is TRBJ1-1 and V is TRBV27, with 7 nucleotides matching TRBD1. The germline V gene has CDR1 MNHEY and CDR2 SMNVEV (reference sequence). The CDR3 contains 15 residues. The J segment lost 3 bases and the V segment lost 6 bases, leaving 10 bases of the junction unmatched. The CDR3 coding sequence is TGTGCCAGCAGCCATAACGACAGGGTTGACACTGAAGCTTTCTTT. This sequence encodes CASSHNDRVDTEAFF.

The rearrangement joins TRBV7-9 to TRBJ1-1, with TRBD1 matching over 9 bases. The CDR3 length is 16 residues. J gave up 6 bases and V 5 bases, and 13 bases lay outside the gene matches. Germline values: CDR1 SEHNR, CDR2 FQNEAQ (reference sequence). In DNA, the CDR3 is TGTGCCAGCAGCACTGGTGGGTCGACAGGGGGGTCTGAAGCTTTCTTT. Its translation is CASSTGGSTGGSEAFF.

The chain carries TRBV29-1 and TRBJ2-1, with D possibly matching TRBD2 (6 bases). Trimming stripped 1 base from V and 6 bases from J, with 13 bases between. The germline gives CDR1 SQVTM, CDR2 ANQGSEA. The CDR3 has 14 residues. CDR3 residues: CSVEGAGRGNEQFF. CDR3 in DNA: TGCAGCGTTGAAGGGGCGGGACGGGGCAATGAGCAGTTCTTC.

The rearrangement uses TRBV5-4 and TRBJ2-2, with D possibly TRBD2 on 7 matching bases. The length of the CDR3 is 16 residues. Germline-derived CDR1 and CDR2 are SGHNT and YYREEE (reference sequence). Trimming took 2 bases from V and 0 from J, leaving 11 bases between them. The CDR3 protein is CASSFRGGANTGELFF. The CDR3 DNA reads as TGTGCCAGCAGCTTTAGGGGGGGCGCGAACACCGGGGAGCTGTTTTTT.

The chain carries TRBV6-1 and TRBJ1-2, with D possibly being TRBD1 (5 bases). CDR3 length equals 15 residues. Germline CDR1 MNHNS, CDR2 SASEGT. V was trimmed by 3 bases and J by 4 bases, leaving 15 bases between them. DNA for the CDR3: TGTGCCAGCAGTGAGGGACTTAATGGGGCCTATGGCTACACCTTC. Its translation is CASSEGLNGAYGYTF.

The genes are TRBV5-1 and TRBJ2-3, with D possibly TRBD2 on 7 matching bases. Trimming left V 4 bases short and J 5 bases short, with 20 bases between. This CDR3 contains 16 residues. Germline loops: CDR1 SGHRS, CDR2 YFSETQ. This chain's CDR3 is CASSLSGGNIGDTQYF. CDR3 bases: TGCGCCAGCAGCCTCTCGGGGGGCAATATTGGAGATACGCAGTATTTT. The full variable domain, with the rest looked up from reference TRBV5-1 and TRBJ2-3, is KAGVTQTPRYLIKTRGQQVTLSCSPISGHRSVSWYQQTPGQGLQFLFEYFSETQRNKGNFPGRFSGRQFSNSRSEMNVSTLELGDSALYLCASSLSGGNIGDTQYFGPGTRLTVL.

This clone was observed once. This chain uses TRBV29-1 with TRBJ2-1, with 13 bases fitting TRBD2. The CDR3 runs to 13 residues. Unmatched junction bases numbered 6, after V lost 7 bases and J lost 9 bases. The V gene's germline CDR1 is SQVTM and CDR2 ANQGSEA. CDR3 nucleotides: TGCAGCGGGGGACTAGCGGGATTAGCTGAGCAGTTCTTC. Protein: CSGGLAGLAEQFF.

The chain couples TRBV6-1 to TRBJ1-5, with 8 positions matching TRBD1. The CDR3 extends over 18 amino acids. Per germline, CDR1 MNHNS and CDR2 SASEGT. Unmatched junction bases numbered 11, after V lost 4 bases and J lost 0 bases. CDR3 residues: CASSVGQGSLYSNQPQHF. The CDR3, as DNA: TGTGCCAGCAGTGTAGGACAGGGATCCCTATATAGCAATCAGCCCCAGCATTTT.

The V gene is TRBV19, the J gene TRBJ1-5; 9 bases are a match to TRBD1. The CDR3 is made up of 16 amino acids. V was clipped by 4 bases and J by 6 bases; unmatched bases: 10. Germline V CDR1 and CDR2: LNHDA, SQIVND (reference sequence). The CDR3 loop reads CASSSRRQGGVQPQHF. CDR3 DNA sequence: TGTGCCAGTAGTAGCCGCCGACAGGGGGGTGTTCAGCCCCAGCATTTT.

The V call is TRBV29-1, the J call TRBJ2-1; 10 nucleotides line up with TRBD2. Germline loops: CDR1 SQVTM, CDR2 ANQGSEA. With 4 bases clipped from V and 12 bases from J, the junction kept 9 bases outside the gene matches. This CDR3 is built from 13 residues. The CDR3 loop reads CSVGLAGGLGQFF. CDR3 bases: TGCAGCGTTGGATTAGCGGGGGGCCTAGGGCAGTTCTTC.

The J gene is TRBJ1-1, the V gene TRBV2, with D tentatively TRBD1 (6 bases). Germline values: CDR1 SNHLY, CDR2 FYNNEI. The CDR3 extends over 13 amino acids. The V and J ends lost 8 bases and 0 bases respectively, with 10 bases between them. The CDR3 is CASGQHMNTEAFF. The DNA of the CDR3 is TGTGCCAGCGGACAGCACATGAACACTGAAGCTTTCTTT.

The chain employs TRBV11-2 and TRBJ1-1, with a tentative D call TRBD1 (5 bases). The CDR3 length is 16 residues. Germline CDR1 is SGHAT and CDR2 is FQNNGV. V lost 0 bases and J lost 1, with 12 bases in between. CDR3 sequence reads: CASSLEQGLGNTEAFF. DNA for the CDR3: TGTGCCAGCAGCTTAGAGCAGGGTTTGGGGAACACTGAAGCTTTCTTT.

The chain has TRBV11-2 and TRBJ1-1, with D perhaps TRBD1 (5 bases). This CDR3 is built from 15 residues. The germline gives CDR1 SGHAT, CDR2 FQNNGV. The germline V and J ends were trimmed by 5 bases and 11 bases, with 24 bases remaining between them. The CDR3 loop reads CASSHLGGWARAAFF. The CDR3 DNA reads TGTGCCAGCAGCCACCTCGGGGGGTGGGCCAGGGCGGCTTTCTTT.

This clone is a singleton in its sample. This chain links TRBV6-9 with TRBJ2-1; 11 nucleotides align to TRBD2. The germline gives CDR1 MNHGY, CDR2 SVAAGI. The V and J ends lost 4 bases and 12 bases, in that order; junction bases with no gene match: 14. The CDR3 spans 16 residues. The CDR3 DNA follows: TGTGCCAGCAGTTCTTTATTACTAGCGGGAGTGGACGGGCAGTTCTTC. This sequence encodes CASSSLLLAGVDGQFF.

CDR3 sequence reads: CASTQIDRDNEKLFF. The CDR3 coding sequence is TGTGCCAGCACCCAAATCGACAGGGACAATGAAAAACTGTTTTTT. The chain has TRBV5-6 and TRBJ1-4, with 7 positions matching TRBD1. The V gene end was trimmed by 6 bases and the J gene end by 5 bases; junction bases not matched to a gene: 10. CDR3 length equals 15 residues. The germline gives CDR1 SGHDT, CDR2 YYEEEE. The full variable domain, its missing parts supplied by reference TRBV5-6 and TRBJ1-4, is DAGVTQSPTHLIKTRGQQVTLRCSPKSGHDTVSWYQQALGQGPQFIFQYYEEEERQRGNFPDRFSGHQFPNYSSELNVNALLLGDSALYLCASTQIDRDNEKLFFGSGTQLSVL.

The CDR3 region has the DNA TGTGCCAGCTCAATCTCCGGGACAGGGGCAAATCAGCCCCAGCATTTT. This codes for CASSISGTGANQPQHF. The chain has TRBV18 and TRBJ1-5, with 10 bases fitting TRBD1. V lost 5 bases to trimming and J lost 4 bases; unmatched junction nucleotides: 8. From germline, CDR1 is KGHSH and CDR2 LQKENI. CDR3 size: 16 residues.

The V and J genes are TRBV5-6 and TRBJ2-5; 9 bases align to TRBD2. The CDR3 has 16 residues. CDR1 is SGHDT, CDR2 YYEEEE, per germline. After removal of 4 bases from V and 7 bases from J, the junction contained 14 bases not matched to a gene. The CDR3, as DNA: TGTGCCAGCAGCCCCACCCCGGGACTAGCCACAGGGACCCAGTACTTC. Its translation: CASSPTPGLATGTQYF.

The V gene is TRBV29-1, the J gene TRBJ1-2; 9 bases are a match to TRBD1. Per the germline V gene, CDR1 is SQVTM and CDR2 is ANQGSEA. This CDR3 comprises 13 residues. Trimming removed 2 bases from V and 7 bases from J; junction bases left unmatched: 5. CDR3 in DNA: TGCAGCGTTGAACGACAGGGGGGAAGTGGCTACACCTTC. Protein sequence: CSVERQGGSGYTF.